This T cell receptor beta chain was identified in a study of blood T cell repertoires in COVID-19. The table came from immunoSEQ multiplex PCR; TCRdb's copy has only in-frame clones and leaves some out. This sample yields about 46,000 clones, of which 70% to 90% are seen a single time; approximately 3.1% belongs to the top ten. The CDR3 totals 15 residues. Per the germline V gene, CDR1 is SGHTS and CDR2 is YDEGEE. V lost 1 base, J lost 7 bases, and 7 bases stayed unmatched. The rearrangement joins TRBV5-8 to TRBJ1-2, with 10 bases fitting TRBD1. Sequencing used PBMCs or T cells enriched from blood (not recorded which). This receptor was taken from a woman between 45 and 60 years old who had recovered from COVID-19. The CDR3 here is CASSLLLGQGTGYTF. The CDR3 DNA is TGTGCCAGCAGCTTGCTTTTGGGACAGGGGACTGGCTACACCTTC.